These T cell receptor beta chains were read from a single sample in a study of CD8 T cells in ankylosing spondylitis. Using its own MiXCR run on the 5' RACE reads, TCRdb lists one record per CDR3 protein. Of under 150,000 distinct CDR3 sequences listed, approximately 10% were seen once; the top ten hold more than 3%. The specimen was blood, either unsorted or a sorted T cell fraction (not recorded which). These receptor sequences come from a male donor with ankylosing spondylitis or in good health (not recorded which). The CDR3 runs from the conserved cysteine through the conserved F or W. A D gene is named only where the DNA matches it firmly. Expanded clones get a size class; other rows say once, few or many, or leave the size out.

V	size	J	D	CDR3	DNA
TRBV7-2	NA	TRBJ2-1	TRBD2	CASKRDYSPWGQFF	TGTGCCAGCAAACGGGACTATAGTCCTTGGGGGCAGTTCTTC
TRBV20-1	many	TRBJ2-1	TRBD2	CSARTVSLAGGLNEQFF	TGCAGTGCTAGGACCGTGTCGCTAGCGGGAGGGTTGAATGAGCAGTTCTTC
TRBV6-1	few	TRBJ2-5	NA	CASAQGGETQYF	TGTGCCAGCGCCCAAGGGGGAGAGACCCAGTACTTC
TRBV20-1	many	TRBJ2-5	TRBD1	CSARGGQAGETQYF	TGCAGTGCTAGGGGGGGACAGGCCGGAGAGACCCAGTACTTC
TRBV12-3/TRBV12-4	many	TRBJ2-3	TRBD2	CASSLRAGGPTDTQYF	TGTGCCAGCAGTTTAAGAGCGGGAGGGCCCACAGATACGCAGTATTTT
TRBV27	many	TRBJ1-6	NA	CASTDGSGVSPLHF	TGTGCCAGCACCGACGGATCGGGGGTATCACCCCTCCACTTT
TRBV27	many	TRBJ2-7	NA	CASSLSSAREQYF	TGTGCCAGCAGTTTATCCTCCGCAAGGGAGCAGTACTTC
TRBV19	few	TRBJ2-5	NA	CASSILGQETQYF	TGTGCCAGTAGTATTTTAGGCCAAGAGACCCAGTACTTC
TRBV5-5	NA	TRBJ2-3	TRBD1	CASSLGNRGLADTQYF	TGTGCCAGCAGCTTGGGCAACAGGGGCCTCGCAGATACGCAGTATTTT
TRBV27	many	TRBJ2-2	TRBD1	CASSLPDRDNTGELFF	TGTGCCAGCAGTTTACCCGACAGGGACAACACCGGGGAGCTGTTTTTT
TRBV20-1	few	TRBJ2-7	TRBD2	CCARDWGLAGRAYEQYF	TGCTGTGCTAGAGATTGGGGACTAGCGGGAAGGGCCTACGAGCAGTACTTC
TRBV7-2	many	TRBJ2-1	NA	CASSIKHGTYNEQFF	TGTGCCAGCAGCATAAAACACGGGACTTACAATGAGCAGTTCTTC
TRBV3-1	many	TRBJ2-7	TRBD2	CASSLGTSGILSYEQYF	TGTGCCAGCAGCCTCGGGACTAGCGGGATACTCTCCTACGAGCAGTACTTC
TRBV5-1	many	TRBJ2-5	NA	CASSLGLQETQYF	TGCGCCAGCAGCTTGGGACTCCAAGAGACCCAGTACTTC
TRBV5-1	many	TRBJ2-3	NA	CASSLDNTDTQYF	TGTGCCAGCAGCTTAGACAACACAGATACGCAGTATTTT
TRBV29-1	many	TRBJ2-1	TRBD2	CSVVGREGYNEQFF	TGCAGCGTTGTTGGACGGGAGGGCTACAATGAGCAGTTCTTC
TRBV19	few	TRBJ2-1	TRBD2	CASSIVAGYTNEQFF	TGTGCCAGTAGTATAGTAGCGGGCTATACCAATGAGCAGTTCTTC
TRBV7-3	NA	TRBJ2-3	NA	CASSLQQGGVDTQYF	TGTGCCAGCAGCTTACAACAGGGAGGTGTGGATACGCAGTATTTT
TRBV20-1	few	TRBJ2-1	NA	CSARDRGVGLSGTPYNEQFF	TGCAGTGCTAGAGATAGGGGAGTGGGTTTGTCAGGGACCCCCTACAATGAGCAGTTCTTC
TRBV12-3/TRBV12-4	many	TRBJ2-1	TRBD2	CASSPRLAAKYNEQFF	TGTGCCAGCAGCCCTAGACTAGCCGCGAAATACAATGAGCAGTTCTTC
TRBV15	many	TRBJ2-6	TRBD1	CATSKGASANVLTF	TGTGCCACCAGCAAGGGGGCCTCGGCCAACGTCCTGACTTTC
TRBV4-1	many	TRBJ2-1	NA	CASSPAAYNEQFF	TGCGCCAGCAGCCCGGCAGCCTACAATGAGCAGTTCTTC
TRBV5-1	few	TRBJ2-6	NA	CASSWMDTQTNVLTF	TGCGCCAGCAGCTGGATGGACACCCAGACCAACGTCCTGACTTTC
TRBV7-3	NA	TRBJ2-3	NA	CASSLRRRDGRTDTQYF	TGTGCCAGCAGTCTTCGCCGCCGGGACGGCCGCACAGATACGCAGTATTTT
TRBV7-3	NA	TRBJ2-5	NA	CASSLTPTRYSPTQYF	TGTGCCAGCAGCTTAACCCCGACTAGATATAGTCCGACCCAGTACTTC
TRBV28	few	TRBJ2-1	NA	CASSRTLSYNEQFF	TGTGCCAGCAGTCGGACCCTCTCCTACAATGAGCAGTTCTTC